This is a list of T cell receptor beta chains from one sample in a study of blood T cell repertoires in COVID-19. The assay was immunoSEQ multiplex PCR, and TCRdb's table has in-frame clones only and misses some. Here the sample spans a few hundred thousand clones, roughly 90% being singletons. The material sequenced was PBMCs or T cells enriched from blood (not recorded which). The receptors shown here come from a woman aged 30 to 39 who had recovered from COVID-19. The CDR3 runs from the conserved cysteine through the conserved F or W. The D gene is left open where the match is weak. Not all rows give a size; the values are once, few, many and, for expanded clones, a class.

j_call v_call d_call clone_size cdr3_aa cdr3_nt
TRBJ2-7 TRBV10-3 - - CAISESLGWYEQYF TGTGCCATCAGTGAGTCTCTAGGTTGGTACGAGCAGTACTTC
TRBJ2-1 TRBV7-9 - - CASSFRQSYNEQFF TGTGCCAGCAGCTTCAGACAGAGCTACAATGAGCAGTTCTTC
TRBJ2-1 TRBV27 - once CASSRGARGEFF TGTGCCAGCAGCCGGGGGGCCCGGGGGGAGTTCTTC
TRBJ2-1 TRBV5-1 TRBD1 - CASGGTGLYNEQFF TGCGCCAGCGGCGGGACAGGGCTGTACAATGAGCAGTTCTTC
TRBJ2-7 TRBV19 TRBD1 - CASSIRGTGVYEQYF TGTGCCAGTAGTATCCGGGGGACAGGGGTGTACGAGCAGTACTTC
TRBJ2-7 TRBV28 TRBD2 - CATTSGSHYEQYF TGTGCCACCACTAGCGGGAGTCACTACGAGCAGTACTTC
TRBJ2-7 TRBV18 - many CASSPLDLESEQYF TGTGCCAGCTCACCCCTTGACCTAGAAAGCGAGCAGTACTTC
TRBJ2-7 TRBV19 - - CASSIGGLFYEQYF TGTGCCAGTAGTATAGGAGGTCTTTTTTACGAGCAGTACTTC
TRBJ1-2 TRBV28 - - CASRPTGRGYTF TGTGCCAGCAGGCCGACCGGGAGAGGCTACACCTTC
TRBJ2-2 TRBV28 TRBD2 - CASSLAGGPGELFF TGTGCCAGCAGTTTAGCGGGGGGGCCCGGGGAGCTGTTTTTT
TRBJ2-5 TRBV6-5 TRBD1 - CASSSKRDSGETQYF TGTGCCAGCAGTTCCAAACGGGACAGTGGGGAGACCCAGTACTTC
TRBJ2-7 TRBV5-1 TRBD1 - CASSYRTGRIVEQYF TGCGCCAGCAGCTATAGGACAGGTCGAATTGTTGAGCAGTACTTC
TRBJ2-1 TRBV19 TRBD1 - CASRALSGTGGDEQFF TGTGCCAGTAGGGCTCTATCCGGGACAGGGGGGGATGAGCAGTTCTTC
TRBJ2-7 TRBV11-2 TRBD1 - CASSRTAGTGDEQYF TGTGCCAGCAGCCGAACAGCCGGGACAGGGGACGAGCAGTACTTC
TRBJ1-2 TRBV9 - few CASSVAKQAGDRNYGYTF TGTGCCAGCAGCGTAGCTAAACAGGCAGGAGATCGAAACTATGGCTACACCTTC
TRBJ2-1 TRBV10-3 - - CAISEPAGQPSEQFF TGTGCCATCAGTGAGCCGGCGGGACAGCCCAGTGAGCAGTTCTTC
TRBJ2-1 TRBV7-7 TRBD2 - CASSHGGSSYNEQFF TGTGCCAGCAGCCATGGCGGGAGCTCCTACAATGAGCAGTTCTTC
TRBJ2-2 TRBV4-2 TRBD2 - CASSQRTSGNTGELFF TGTGCCAGCAGCCAACGGACTAGCGGGAACACCGGGGAGCTGTTTTTT
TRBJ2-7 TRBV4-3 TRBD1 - CASSPGTGGRYEQYF TGCGCCAGCAGCCCAGGGACAGGGGGTCGGTACGAGCAGTACTTC
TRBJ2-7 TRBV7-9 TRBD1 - CASSPRDRDYEQYF TGTGCCAGCAGCCCCCGGGACAGGGACTACGAGCAGTACTTC
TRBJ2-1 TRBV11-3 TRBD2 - CASSRGLAGRPYNEQFF TGTGCCAGCAGCAGGGGACTAGCTGGCCGCCCCTACAATGAGCAGTTCTTC
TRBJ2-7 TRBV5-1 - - CASSLEVRAGLSYEQYF TGCGCCAGCAGCTTGGAAGTACGAGCGGGCCTATCCTACGAGCAGTACTTC
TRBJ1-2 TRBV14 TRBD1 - CASSHGQANYGYTF TGTGCCAGCAGCCACGGACAGGCTAACTATGGCTACACCTTC
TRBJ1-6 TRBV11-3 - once CASSSRGSPLHF TGTGCCAGCAGCTCCAGGGGTTCACCCCTCCACTTT
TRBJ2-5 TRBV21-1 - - CASSKDRVVGETQYF TGTGCCAGCAGCAAAGACCGGGTGGTGGGAGAGACCCAGTACTTC
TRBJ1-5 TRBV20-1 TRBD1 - CSASSAVRTGPQHF TGCAGTGCTAGTTCTGCGGTTCGGACAGGCCCCCAGCATTTT
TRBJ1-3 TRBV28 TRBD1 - CASSFSAHRGRTGNTIYF TGTGCCAGCAGTTTTTCCGCGCACAGGGGGCGCACTGGAAACACCATATATTTT
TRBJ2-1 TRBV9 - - CASSVDASSYNEQFF TGTGCCAGCAGCGTAGACGCGAGCTCCTACAATGAGCAGTTCTTC
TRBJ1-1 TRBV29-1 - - CSDRRRGGSTEAFF TGCAGCGACCGGAGGCGGGGAGGGAGCACTGAAGCTTTCTTT
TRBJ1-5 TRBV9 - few CASSEDRTNQPQHF TGTGCCAGCAGCGAAGACAGGACCAATCAGCCCCAGCATTTT
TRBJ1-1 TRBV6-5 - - CASSLSDSSNTEAFF TGTGCCAGCAGTTTATCCGACAGCTCGAACACTGAAGCTTTCTTT